The 32 T cell receptor beta chains given below trace back to one sample, sequenced in a study of cytomegalovirus exposure and HLA in healthy donors. PCR employed 60 Vbeta and 13 Jbeta primers. Assay: immunoSEQ multiplex PCR; the TCRdb copy retains only in-frame clones and omits some. The sample carries approximately 290,000 clones, roughly 80% recorded once. The sequencing sample was made of PBMCs. The receptors here all came from a girl aged 2-15 years in good health and CMV-seronegative.

The V call is TRBV5-6, the J call TRBJ1-2; D is undetermined. The germline V and J ends were trimmed by 7 bases and 2 bases, with 30 bases remaining between them. In germline, CDR1 is SGHDT, CDR2 YYEEEE. The CDR3 is made up of 19 amino acids. CDR3 protein: CASGQFNFPPYSSNYGYTF. CDR3 coding DNA: TGTGCCAGCGGTCAATTTAACTTTCCCCCATATAGTTCCAACTATGGCTACACCTTC.

The chain uses TRBV7-9 and TRBJ2-7; the D gene is possibly TRBD2 (5 bases). Trimming shortened V by 1 base and J by 2 bases, and 12 bases separated the two germline ends. This CDR3 comprises 15 residues. CDR1 SEHNR and CDR2 FQNEAQ come from the germline V gene (reference sequence). CDR3 in DNA: TGTGCCAGCAGCTTAGGAGGGCTTGTCCCCTACGAGCAGTACTTC. Encoded protein: CASSLGGLVPYEQYF.

This chain connects TRBV25-1 to TRBJ2-1, with 10 nucleotides matching TRBD1. This CDR3 has 15 residues. Trimming took 6 bases from V and 5 from J; bases not matched to a gene: 7. From germline, CDR1 is MGHDK and CDR2 SYGVNS. The CDR3 loop reads CASRRPGTGDNEQFF. In nucleotides, the CDR3 is TGTGCCAGCAGGCGCCCCGGGACAGGGGACAATGAGCAGTTCTTC.

V is TRBV28 and J is TRBJ2-2; no clear D. Looked up from germline, CDR1 is MDHEN and CDR2 is SYDVKM. The CDR3 sequence is 13 residues long. V lost 5 bases and J 2 bases, leaving 6 bases between the germline ends. CDR3 bases: TGTGCCAGCAGTCCAGGAAACACCGGGGAGCTGTTTTTT. It encodes CASSPGNTGELFF.

As to this clone: This specimen includes other DNA sequences encoding the same CDR3. The V and J genes are TRBV7-9 and TRBJ1-1; D might be TRBD1 (6 bases). V lost 5 bases, J lost 0 bases, and 13 bases lay in between. The CDR3 runs 15 residues. Germline-derived CDR1 and CDR2 are SEHNR and FQNEAQ (reference sequence). The CDR3 region is CASSIRTAMNTEAFF. CDR3 in DNA: TGTGCCAGCAGCATAAGGACAGCAATGAACACTGAAGCTTTCTTT.

This chain links TRBV7-9 with TRBJ2-7, with D tentatively TRBD2 (5 bases). The CDR3 totals 15 residues. Per the germline V gene, CDR1 is SEHNR and CDR2 is FQNEAQ (reference sequence). V lost 0 bases, J lost 2 bases, and 11 bases lay in between. The CDR3 coding sequence is TGTGCCAGCAGCTTAGCCTCGCCGGGAACCTACGAGCAGTACTTC. Protein: CASSLASPGTYEQYF.

The chain carries TRBV7-9 and TRBJ1-1; D remains unclear. This CDR3 spans 12 amino acids. V lost 5 bases, J lost 8 bases, and 12 bases lay in between. Germline assignment: CDR1 SEHNR and CDR2 FQNEAQ (reference sequence). The CDR3 loop reads CASSVTPLEAFF. CDR3 in DNA: TGTGCCAGCAGCGTAACTCCACTAGAAGCTTTCTTT.

To note about this clone: One end of the junction is discordant with germline, which a read error may explain. The chain combines TRBV28 with TRBJ2-7; TRBD1 is a possible D gene (5 bases). The CDR3 runs to 12 residues. Germline CDR1 and CDR2: MDHEN and SYDVKM. The CDR3 protein is CASLTIGSGPSF. The CDR3 region has the DNA TGTGCCAGCCTAACTATTGGATCAGGGCCCTCCTTC. Full variable domain (outside the CDR3, taken from reference TRBV28 and TRBJ2-7): DVKVTQSSRYLVKRTGEKVFLECVQDMDHENMFWYRQDPGLGLRLIYFSYDVKMKEKGDIPEGYSVSREKKERFSLILESASTNQTSMYLCASLTIGSGPSFGPGTRLTVT.

The chain links TRBV27 to TRBJ2-3; 7 nucleotides align to TRBD1. The CDR3 is 17 residues long. CDR1 MNHEY and CDR2 SMNVEV come from the germline V gene (reference sequence). Losses at the gene ends were 5 bases for V and 1 base for J; bases not matched to a gene: 12. CDR3 protein: CASSDPGQSLRTDTQYF. The CDR3 bases are TGTGCCAGCAGTGATCCGGGACAGTCGCTCCGCACAGATACGCAGTATTTT.

The CDR3: CASTGDRAYEQYF. CDR3 sequence (DNA): TGTGCCAGCACCGGAGACCGGGCCTACGAGCAGTACTTC. The V call is TRBV11-2, the J call TRBJ2-7; D unresolved. The germline CDR1 and CDR2 sequences are SGHAT and FQNNGV. Trimming left V 7 bases short and J 2 bases short, with 12 bases between. The CDR3 runs 13 residues.

The rearrangement uses TRBV10-1 and TRBJ2-1; D is perhaps TRBD2 (6 bases). Germline loops: CDR1 WNHNN, CDR2 SYGVQD (reference sequence). CDR3 size: 15 residues. Trimming shortened V by 9 bases and J by 7 bases, and 22 bases separated the two germline ends. CDR3 in DNA: TGCGCCAGAGGGTACAGGACTCCCGGGACTAATGAGCAGTTCTTC. As protein: CARGYRTPGTNEQFF.

The V call is TRBV6-6, the J call TRBJ1-5, with 7 bases aligning to TRBD1. This CDR3 spans 15 amino acids. V lost 7 bases to trimming and J lost 5 bases; unmatched junction nucleotides: 11. Germline V gene data show CDR1 as MNHNY and CDR2 as SVGAGI (reference sequence). CDR3 region: CASNKPEGAHQPQHF. The CDR3 DNA reads as TGTGCCAGCAACAAACCTGAGGGGGCCCATCAGCCCCAGCATTTT.

This chain joins TRBV27 and TRBJ1-4, with D uncertain. The germline V and J ends were trimmed by 3 bases and 0 bases, with 11 bases remaining between them. Germline CDR1 and CDR2: MNHEY and SMNVEV (reference sequence). The CDR3 is made up of 16 amino acids. DNA for the CDR3: TGTGCCAGCAGTTTTAACAGCCTTGCAACTAATGAAAAACTGTTTTTT. This encodes CASSFNSLATNEKLFF. Together with reference TRBV27 and TRBJ1-4, the CDR3 gives the full variable domain: EAQVTQNPRYLITVTGKKLTVTCSQNMNHEYMSWYRQDPGLGLRQIYYSMNVEVTDKGDVPEGYKVSRKEKRNFPLILESPSPNQTSLYFCASSFNSLATNEKLFFGSGTQLSVL.

V and J are TRBV30 and TRBJ2-3; TRBD2 matches at 7 bases. V was clipped by 4 bases and J by 2 bases; unmatched bases: 6. The CDR3 has 14 residues. The V gene's germline CDR1 is GTSNPN and CDR2 SVGIG (reference sequence). The CDR3 bases are TGTGCCTGGAACTTAGCGGGCCCCACAGATACGCAGTATTTT. Encoded protein: CAWNLAGPTDTQYF. The full variable domain, completed using reference TRBV30 and TRBJ2-3, is SQTIHQWPATLVQPVGSPLSLECTVEGTSNPNLYWYRQAAGRGLQLLFYSVGIGQISSEVPQNLSASRPQDRQFILSSKKLLLSDSGFYLCAWNLAGPTDTQYFGPGTRLTVL.

The chain couples TRBV28 to TRBJ1-2, with TRBD1 matching over 7 bases. Trimming removed 5 bases from V and 8 bases from J; junction bases left unmatched: 17. The CDR3 loop spans 16 amino acids. CDR1 and CDR2 from the germline V gene are MDHEN and SYDVKM. The CDR3 sequence is CASSLKGQIGASGYTF. The CDR3 nucleotides are TGTGCCAGCAGTCTAAAGGGACAGATTGGGGCGAGCGGCTACACCTTC.

The chain carries TRBV28 and TRBJ2-3, with D possibly matching TRBD2 (6 bases). The ends were cut back, 7 bases at V and 2 bases at J, with 16 bases in the middle. Germline V CDR1 and CDR2: MDHEN, SYDVKM. CDR3 length: 15 amino acids. The CDR3 sequence is CASNTAAGFTDTQYF. CDR3 in DNA: TGTGCCAGCAACACGGCGGCGGGATTCACAGATACGCAGTATTTT.

This chain links TRBV9 with TRBJ1-5, with D perhaps TRBD1 (6 bases). Trimming cost V 1 base and J 9 bases, with 14 bases left between them. The CDR3 length is 14 residues. Germline V gene sequence: CDR1 SGDLS, CDR2 YYNGEE. CDR3 bases: TGTGCCAGCAGCGTAAGCGGGGACATGGGGCCCCAGCATTTT. Its translation: CASSVSGDMGPQHF.

There are a few counts of this clone. The chain carries TRBV29-1 and TRBJ2-7; 7 positions match TRBD2. This CDR3 comprises 14 residues. V shed 5 bases and J 0 bases; nucleotides not matched to a gene: 7. The germline CDR1 and CDR2 sequences are SQVTM and ANQGSEA. The CDR3: CSVITSASSYEQYF. The CDR3 DNA reads as TGCAGCGTTATAACTAGCGCCAGCTCCTACGAGCAGTACTTC.

The chain combines TRBV28 with TRBJ1-5; D remains unclear. The CDR3 spans 14 residues. Germline V gene data show CDR1 as MDHEN and CDR2 as SYDVKM. Between the trimmed V and J ends, which lost 2 bases and 11 bases, there was a span of 16 bases. CDR3 in amino acids: CASSLRIEAMAQHF. Written as DNA, the CDR3 is TGTGCCAGCAGTTTACGAATCGAAGCAATGGCCCAGCATTTT.

A few counts support this clone. The V gene is TRBV21-1, the J gene TRBJ2-2; the table names TRBD2, a call not compared with the DNA. TRBV21-1 is a pseudogene locus. The length of the CDR3 is 13 residues. The CDR3, as DNA: TGTGCCAGCAGCACTCCGAACACCGGGGAGCTGTTTTTT. Protein product: CASSTPNTGELFF.

This chain links TRBV7-9 with TRBJ1-4, with 9 bases that match TRBD1. Per the germline V gene, CDR1 is SEHNR and CDR2 is FQNEAQ (reference sequence). Trimming at V came to 5 bases and at J to 6 bases, leaving 4 bases not matched to a gene. The CDR3 has 14 residues. This CDR3 reads CASSNRDRDEKLFF. The CDR3 DNA reads as TGTGCCAGCAGCAACCGGGACAGGGATGAAAAACTGTTTTTT.

This chain connects TRBV5-6 to TRBJ2-3; D uncertain. The germline V gene has CDR1 SGHDT and CDR2 YYEEEE. The V end lost 7 bases, the J end lost 1 base, and 10 bases lay between the germline ends. The CDR3 is 13 amino acids. Here the CDR3 DNA reads TGTGCCAGCCGCGGAAGCGGCACAGATACGCAGTATTTT. It codes for CASRGSGTDTQYF.

The chain has TRBV6-1 and TRBJ2-5, with TRBD2 matching 12 bases. The length of the CDR3 is 17 residues. The J segment lost 2 bases and the V segment lost 1 base, leaving 5 bases of the junction unmatched. Germline lookup yields CDR1 MNHNS and CDR2 SASEGT. The CDR3, as DNA: TGTGCCAGCAGTGAAGGGGGGACTAGCGGGCTTCAAGAGACCCAGTACTTC. Its protein is CASSEGGTSGLQETQYF.

This chain connects TRBV11-2 to TRBJ2-7, with 8 bases that match TRBD2. The CDR3 consists of 15 residues. Germline V gene lookup returns CDR1 SGHAT and CDR2 FQNNGV. V lost 4 bases and J lost 5; bases outside the gene matches: 10. In DNA, the CDR3 is TGTGCCAGCAGCTGGGTGACCGGGACTAGTAACGAGCAGTACTTC. This gives the protein CASSWVTGTSNEQYF. Supplemented by reference TRBV11-2 and TRBJ2-7, the full variable domain reads EAGVAQSPRYKIIEKRQSVAFWCNPISGHATLYWYQQILGQGPKLLIQFQNNGVVDDSQLPKDRFSAERLKGVDSTLKIQPAKLEDSAVYLCASSWVTGTSNEQYFGPGTRLTVT.

This clone appeared a single time. This rearrangement joins TRBV27 to TRBJ1-2; 8 bases map to TRBD1. Trimming at V came to 9 bases and at J to 6 bases, leaving 9 bases not matched to a gene. CDR3 size: 13 residues. Per the germline V gene, CDR1 is MNHEY and CDR2 is SMNVEV (reference sequence). The chain's CDR3 is CASSPTGEDGYTF. CDR3 DNA sequence: TGTGCCAGTAGCCCGACAGGGGAAGATGGCTACACCTTC.

V usage is TRBV25-1 and J usage is TRBJ1-5; no clear D. This CDR3 has 13 residues. V lost 3 bases, J lost 12 bases, and 15 bases lay in between. Germline V CDR1 and CDR2: MGHDK, SYGVNS. DNA for the CDR3: TGTGCCAGCAGTGATGAGGTTTTTTCGGGCCAGCATTTT. It yields the protein CASSDEVFSGQHF.

The rearrangement joins TRBV7-9 to TRBJ2-7, with 7 bases aligning to TRBD1. CDR1 SEHNR and CDR2 FQNEAQ come from the germline V gene (reference sequence). The ends lost 7 bases at V and 6 bases at J; junction bases unmatched: 6. CDR3 size: 12 residues. CDR3 DNA: TGTGCCAGCAAAAAGACAGGGACCGAGCAGTACTTC. Translation: CASKKTGTEQYF.

The V gene is TRBV2, the J gene TRBJ2-7; no firm D call. CDR1 SNHLY and CDR2 FYNNEI come from the germline V gene. This CDR3 has 11 amino acids. Trimming stripped 6 bases from V and 3 bases from J, with 6 bases between. CDR3 sequence (DNA): TGTGCCAGCAGCGCGATCTACGAGCAGTACTTC. Protein: CASSAIYEQYF.

This chain uses TRBV29-1 with TRBJ1-2; D remains unclear. The length of the CDR3 is 15 residues. Germline loops: CDR1 SQVTM, CDR2 ANQGSEA. V was shortened by 3 bases and J by 4 bases, with 18 bases between the two germline ends. The CDR3 loop is CSVDFQSEASYGYTF. Here the CDR3 DNA reads TGCAGCGTTGATTTTCAGTCCGAAGCGAGCTATGGCTACACCTTC.

Notes on this clone: No conserved phenylalanine or tryptophan ends this CDR3, so it is likely a read error. Because the CDR3's place on the DNA is in doubt, the DNA is left out and the CDR3 is given as listed by TCRdb. The chain is built from TRBV5-1 and TRBJ2-2; TRBD2 was called by the table and not checked on the DNA. The CDR3 contains 8 residues when both ends are counted. Germline V CDR1 and CDR2: SGHRS, YFSETQ. CDR3 amino acids: CASRPAGV.

This chain uses TRBV7-6 with TRBJ1-1; 8 bases match TRBD1. Per germline, CDR1 SGHVS and CDR2 FNYEAQ. CDR3 size: 15 residues. Trimming at V came to 1 base and at J to 6 bases, leaving 7 bases not matched to a gene. CDR3 region: CASSLEWQGASEAFF. CDR3 sequence (DNA): TGTGCCAGCAGCTTAGAGTGGCAGGGGGCGTCTGAAGCTTTCTTT.

CDR3 nucleotide sequence: TGTGCCAGCAGCCCGGGGAGTGATACGCAGTATTTT. It encodes CASSPGSDTQYF. This chain uses TRBV11-3 with TRBJ2-3, with D tentatively TRBD2 (5 bases). The CDR3 totals 12 residues. Germline CDR1 is SGHNT and CDR2 is YENEEA. Trimming left V 5 bases short and J 6 bases short, with 9 bases between.